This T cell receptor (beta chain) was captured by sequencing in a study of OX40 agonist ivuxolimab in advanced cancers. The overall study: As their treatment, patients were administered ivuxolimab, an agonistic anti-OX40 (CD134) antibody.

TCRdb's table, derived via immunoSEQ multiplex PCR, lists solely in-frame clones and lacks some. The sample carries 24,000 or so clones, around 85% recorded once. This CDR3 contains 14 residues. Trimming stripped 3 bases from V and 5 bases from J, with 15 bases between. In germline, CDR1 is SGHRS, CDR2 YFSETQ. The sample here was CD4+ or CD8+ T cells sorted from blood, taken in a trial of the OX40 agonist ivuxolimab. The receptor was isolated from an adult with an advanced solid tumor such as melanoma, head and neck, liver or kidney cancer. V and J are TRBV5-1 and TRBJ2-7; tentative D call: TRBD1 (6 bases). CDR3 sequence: CASSWGHDRHEQYF. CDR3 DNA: TGCGCCAGCAGCTGGGGACACGACCGCCACGAGCAGTACTTC.